This record concerns one T cell receptor beta chain sequence. Its matching antigen is unknown. These data belong to a study of T cell repertoires in cytomegalovirus infection. In the study overall: As its CMV epitopes, the study selected recently identified HLA-C-restricted and well-studied HLA-B-restricted targets. Public TCR beta signature analysis indicated the presence of both CMV infection and matching HLA type. Study-level points and caveats: Clonotype analysis showed dominance of the ex vivo response by HLA-C-restricted CMV-specific TCR beta clonotypes.

TCRdb recomputed calls from the reads with MiXCR, one row per CDR3 protein. This table has hundreds of thousands of distinct CDR3 sequences, about two fifths appearing once. From germline, CDR1 is MNHEY and CDR2 SMNVEV (reference sequence). J was trimmed by 3 bases and V by 7 bases; bases with no gene match: 14. This CDR3 is built from 16 residues. The chain uses TRBV27 and TRBJ2-7; 8 nucleotides match TRBD1. This material consisted of cultured PBMCs, taken from culture after CMV antigen stimulation. The TCR sequence derives from a human donor in good health (CMV status not recorded). Some clones in this sample may be carry-over from other donors' samples. The CDR3 is CASNILGGQGVYEQYF. The CDR3 DNA follows: TGTGCCAGCAATATTTTAGGAGGACAGGGAGTCTACGAGCAGTACTTC.